The next 13 T cell receptor beta chains were all read from a single sample in a study of CD8+ T cells in alopecia areata. Extracted from the samples, RNA was reverse transcribed into cDNA to serve as the sequencing template. Clones were read by immunoSEQ multiplex PCR, and TCRdb kept only the in-frame ones, dropping some. The sample includes about 180,000 clones, around 50% of them seen just once. Sequenced material: CD4+ T cells sorted from blood, taken at week 0. Every receptor here comes from a human donor with alopecia areata.

The genes are TRBV18 and TRBJ1-2; TRBD1 aligns across 8 bases. CDR1 and CDR2 (germline): KGHSH, LQKENI. The V gene end was trimmed by 3 bases and the J gene end by 6 bases; junction bases not matched to a gene: 9. The CDR3 has 15 residues. In DNA, the CDR3 is TGTGCCAGCTCACCGCCAGGGGGCGCATTTAATGGCTACACCTTC. Translating gives CASSPPGGAFNGYTF.

The rearrangement links TRBV2 to TRBJ1-2; no definite D call. The ends were cut back, 8 bases at V and 7 bases at J, with 14 bases in the middle. Germline loops: CDR1 SNHLY, CDR2 FYNNEI. This CDR3 region has 12 residues. This CDR3 is CASRESGSGYTF. For the CDR3, the DNA is TGTGCCAGCCGGGAATCCGGGAGTGGCTACACCTTC.

The chain combines TRBV6-1 with TRBJ2-4; D tentatively reads TRBD1 or TRBD2 (6 bases each). V shed 2 bases and J shed 0 bases, with 17 bases lying between them. CDR1 and CDR2 (germline): MNHNS, SASEGT. The CDR3 consists of 18 residues. CDR3 protein: CASSESFGGAGAKNIQYF. The CDR3 region has the DNA TGTGCCAGCAGTGAAAGCTTCGGGGGCGCGGGAGCCAAAAACATTCAGTACTTC.

The chain has TRBV7-9 and TRBJ2-1; 8 nucleotides agree with TRBD1. This CDR3 is 15 amino acids long. Germline CDR1 is SEHNR and CDR2 is FQNEAQ (reference sequence). Trimming cost V 5 bases and J 7 bases; bases outside gene matches: 10. This chain's CDR3 is CASSPFTGGSNEQFF. CDR3 in DNA: TGTGCCAGCAGCCCGTTTACAGGGGGATCAAATGAGCAGTTCTTC.

The gene calls are TRBV4-1 and TRBJ1-1, with 9 bases matching TRBD1. The CDR3 consists of 15 residues. The V segment lost 2 bases and the J segment 1 base; nucleotides outside the gene matches: 2. Germline CDR1 reads MGHRA; CDR2 reads YSYEKL. The CDR3 sequence is CASSQTGGPNTEAFF. CDR3 sequence (DNA): TGCGCCAGCAGCCAAACAGGGGGCCCGAACACTGAAGCTTTCTTT.

The chain is built from TRBV2 and TRBJ1-5; 7 bases are shared with TRBD1. Germline CDR1 is SNHLY and CDR2 is FYNNEI. This CDR3 region has 15 residues. V lost 7 bases and J lost 0; bases outside the gene matches: 6. The CDR3 protein is CASKDRYNSNQPQHF. CDR3 nucleotides: TGTGCCAGCAAGGACAGGTACAATAGCAATCAGCCCCAGCATTTT.

This clone was seen more than once but under ten times. This chain's CDR3 is CASSQYGTAYEQYF. The CDR3 DNA sequence: TGTGCCAGCAGTCAGTACGGGACAGCATACGAGCAGTACTTC. The chain uses TRBV2 and TRBJ2-7; 7 nucleotides line up with TRBD1. The CDR3 loop spans 14 amino acids. V trimming: 5 bases; J trimming: 4 bases; junction bases outside the gene matches: 8. Germline values: CDR1 SNHLY, CDR2 FYNNEI.

This clone has just a few counts. The CDR3: CAISESSGYGYTF. For the CDR3, the DNA is TGTGCCATCAGTGAGTCGTCAGGCTATGGCTACACCTTC. The rearrangement joins TRBV10-3 to TRBJ1-2, with D unclear. Germline CDR1 and CDR2: ENHRY and SYGVKD. Trimming removed 0 bases at V and 4 bases at J, with 6 bases between. The CDR3 runs 13 residues.

The rearrangement joins TRBV27 to TRBJ2-7; D ambiguous. The CDR3 is 13 residues long. CDR1 and CDR2 from the germline V gene are MNHEY and SMNVEV (reference sequence). V was pared by 3 bases and J by 3 bases, with 9 bases between. In DNA form, the CDR3 reads TGTGCCAGCAGTTTCGTGCTGGGCTACGAGCAGTACTTC. This codes for CASSFVLGYEQYF.

The chain is built from TRBV2 and TRBJ2-3; TRBD1 agrees at 9 bases. CDR1 is SNHLY, CDR2 FYNNEI, per germline. The CDR3 covers 14 residues. Unmatched junction bases numbered 7, after V lost 7 bases and J lost 5 bases. The DNA of the CDR3 is TGTGCCAGCACGTCGGACAGGGGTATAGATACGCAGTATTTT. Its protein product is CASTSDRGIDTQYF.

This clone was counted only a few times. This chain connects TRBV6-1 to TRBJ1-2; D gene uncertain. The germline CDR1 and CDR2 sequences are MNHNS and SASEGT. Deletions cut 10 bases from V and 5 bases from J, with 8 bases between. The CDR3 runs 10 residues. This CDR3 is CATGKYGYTF. CDR3 DNA sequence: TGTGCCACCGGGAAGTATGGCTACACCTTC.

This clone was recorded once. CDR3 residues: CASSQGSTGTQYF. CDR3 in DNA: TGTGCCAGCAGCCAGGGGAGCACGGGGACCCAGTACTTC. The chain employs TRBV11-2 and TRBJ2-5; D possibly corresponds to TRBD1 (6 bases). CDR3 length: 13 residues. V lost 5 bases, J lost 7 bases, and 14 bases lay in between. From germline, CDR1 is SGHAT and CDR2 FQNNGV. Variable domain in full (rest from reference TRBV11-2 and TRBJ2-5): EAGVAQSPRYKIIEKRQSVAFWCNPISGHATLYWYQQILGQGPKLLIQFQNNGVVDDSQLPKDRFSAERLKGVDSTLKIQPAKLEDSAVYLCASSQGSTGTQYFGPGTRLLVL.

The V call is TRBV6-5, the J call TRBJ2-7, with 8 positions matching TRBD1. The germline gives CDR1 MNHEY, CDR2 SVGAGI. V gave up 10 bases and J gave up 4 bases; unmatched junction bases: 9. This CDR3 comprises 13 residues. CDR3 residues: CATTKRTGYEQYF. CDR3 coding DNA: TGTGCCACCACGAAACGGACAGGGTACGAGCAGTACTTC.